Listed below are T cell receptor beta chains from one sample, sequenced in a study of cytomegalovirus exposure and HLA in healthy donors. Repertoires were generated with immunoSEQ multiplex PCR, while TCRdb's copy carries only in-frame clones and drops some. This sample has around 89,000 clones, with about 74% found just once. The specimen sequenced was PBMCs. These receptor sequences come from a man aged 35 to 55 in good health and CMV-seronegative. Each CDR3 is given with its conserved first and last residue. A D gene is named only where the DNA matches it firmly. Some rows have no size entry. The others give once, few or many, or a class for an expanded clone.

d_call	j_call	clone_size	v_call	cdr3_nt	cdr3_aa
TRBD1	TRBJ2-7	.	TRBV5-1	TGCGCCAGCAGCTTGGAGGGGGCAAGGTCCTACGAGCAGTACTTC	CASSLEGARSYEQYF
TRBD1	TRBJ1-1	.	TRBV7-9	TGTGCCAGCAGCCGTACAGGGGTCGGCACTGAAGCTTTCTTT	CASSRTGVGTEAFF
.	TRBJ2-7	.	TRBV5-1	TGCGCCAGCAGCTTGGCCGTAGAGTCCTACGAGCAGTACTTC	CASSLAVESYEQYF
.	TRBJ1-1	.	TRBV6-5	TGTGCCAGCAGTTGGCGGGGGGTTCCTAGAAGGACTGAAGCTTTCTTT	CASSWRGVPRRTEAFF
.	TRBJ2-1	.	TRBV7-9	TGTGCCAGCAGCTCCAGGGGCCCGTCCTACAATGAGCAGTTCTTC	CASSSRGPSYNEQFF
.	TRBJ1-2	few	TRBV7-6	TGTGCCAGCAGCTTAGCGGAAGGAGCCACTTATGGCTACACCTTC	CASSLAEGATYGYTF
.	TRBJ2-2	few	TRBV9	TGTGCCAGCAGCGTAGAAGGGGGGGACACCGGGGAGCTGTTTTTT	CASSVEGGDTGELFF
.	TRBJ2-7	.	TRBV4-1	TGCGCCAGCAGCCAAGAAGGGACTTGGGACGGCACCTACGAGCAGTACTTC	CASSQEGTWDGTYEQYF
.	TRBJ1-2	.	TRBV6-6	TGTGCCAGCAGTTACTCCAAGAGTCCTAACTATGGCTACACCTTC	CASSYSKSPNYGYTF
TRBD2	TRBJ2-2	.	TRBV27	TGTGCCAGCAGTTTCGGGGTAGCGGGGGGGCCAAACACCGGGGAGCTGTTTTTT	CASSFGVAGGPNTGELFF
.	TRBJ2-7	.	TRBV7-8	TGTGCCAGCAGCTTAGATTCCTGGTCCTACGAGCAGTACTTC	CASSLDSWSYEQYF
TRBD2	TRBJ2-3	.	TRBV5-1	TGCGCCAGCAGCAGGGCGGGGGGTCACGCAGATACGCAGTATTTT	CASSRAGGHADTQYF
.	TRBJ2-1	.	TRBV6-1	TGTGCCAGCAGTGAACAGGGAAGGCAGTTCTTC	CASSEQGRQFF
.	TRBJ2-7	.	TRBV4-3	TGCGCCAGCAGCCAATTCTGGGGAGCCCGAACCTACGAGCAGTACTTC	CASSQFWGARTYEQYF
.	TRBJ1-4	.	TRBV11-1	TGTGCCAGCAGTCCAAGACGGGGAACTAATGAAAAACTGTTTTTT	CASSPRRGTNEKLFF
.	TRBJ2-3	once	TRBV9	TGTGCCAGCAGCGTAGACAGGAGCACAGATACGCAGTATTTT	CASSVDRSTDTQYF
TRBD1	TRBJ2-7	.	TRBV9	TGTGCCAGCAGCTCCGGACAGGTTGGCTCCTACGAGCAGTACTTC	CASSSGQVGSYEQYF
.	TRBJ1-1	.	TRBV6-1	TGTGCCAGCAGTGGCTCAAACTTGAACACTGAAGCTTTCTTT	CASSGSNLNTEAFF
TRBD1	TRBJ1-4	.	TRBV11-2	TGTGCCAGCTCCTCCGGGACAGGGGTAGAAAAACTGTTTTTT	CASSSGTGVEKLFF
TRBD2	TRBJ2-1	.	TRBV10-3	TGTGCCATCAGGGCGGGACTAGCGGGGCACAATGAGCAGTTCTTC	CAIRAGLAGHNEQFF
.	TRBJ1-2	.	TRBV30	TGTGCCTGGGCCCCCAAGACAGGTTGGTTGAGCGGCTACACCTTC	CAWAPKTGWLSGYTF
.	TRBJ1-2	.	TRBV27	TGTGCCAGCAGTTTGGATCGGACAGCCTACTATGGCTACACCTTC	CASSLDRTAYYGYTF
TRBD1	TRBJ1-1	.	TRBV2	TGTGCCAGGGCCGGGACAGGGGGAGTGGGGTCTTTCTTT	CARAGTGGVGSFF
TRBD1	TRBJ1-5	.	TRBV9	TGTGCCAGCAGCGTAGGAGACAGGGAAGGCAATCAGCCCCAGCATTTT	CASSVGDREGNQPQHF
TRBD2	TRBJ2-3	few	TRBV7-6	TGTGCCAGCAGCTCCCACCGGACTAGCGGGGGGGATACGCAGTATTTT	CASSSHRTSGGDTQYF
TRBD1	TRBJ2-6	few	TRBV6-1	TGTGCCAGCAGCCAGACAGGGCCGGGGGCCAACGTCCTGACTTTC	CASSQTGPGANVLTF
TRBD2	TRBJ2-3	many	TRBV4-2	TGTGCCAGCAGCCAAGATAAGCGGGGGGGCACAGATACGCAGTATTTT	CASSQDKRGGTDTQYF
TRBD1	TRBJ1-2	.	TRBV9	TGTGCCAGCAGCGCGACAGGGGGCGCGGGCTACACCTTC	CASSATGGAGYTF
TRBD1	TRBJ1-5	.	TRBV6-1	TGTGCCAGCAGTGAAGCGGGACAGACGAATCAGCCCCAGCATTTT	CASSEAGQTNQPQHF